This T cell receptor (beta chain) comes out of a study of T cells after yellow fever vaccination. Via MiXCR, TCRdb re-called the 5' RACE reads, giving one row per CDR3 protein. The repertoire has fewer than 400,000 distinct CDR3 sequences, around a tenth of them found once; the top ten carry about 3.3%. This clonotype was seen repeatedly, ten times or more. There are 19 residues in the CDR3. CDR1 SGHVS and CDR2 FNYEAQ come from the germline V gene. The trim removed 7 bases at V and 0 bases at J, leaving 15 bases unmatched. J is TRBJ2-4 and V is TRBV7-6; 10 bases map to TRBD2. The clonotype comes from a young man who received the YFV17D yellow fever vaccine. The sequencing used CD4+ T cells sorted from PBMCs, collected 45 days after the yellow fever booster vaccination. CDR3 sequence (DNA): TGTGCCAGCATCAAAGCCCGGACTAGCGGTGGGGGAGCCAAAAACATTCAGTACTTC. Translated, it gives CASIKARTSGGGAKNIQYF.